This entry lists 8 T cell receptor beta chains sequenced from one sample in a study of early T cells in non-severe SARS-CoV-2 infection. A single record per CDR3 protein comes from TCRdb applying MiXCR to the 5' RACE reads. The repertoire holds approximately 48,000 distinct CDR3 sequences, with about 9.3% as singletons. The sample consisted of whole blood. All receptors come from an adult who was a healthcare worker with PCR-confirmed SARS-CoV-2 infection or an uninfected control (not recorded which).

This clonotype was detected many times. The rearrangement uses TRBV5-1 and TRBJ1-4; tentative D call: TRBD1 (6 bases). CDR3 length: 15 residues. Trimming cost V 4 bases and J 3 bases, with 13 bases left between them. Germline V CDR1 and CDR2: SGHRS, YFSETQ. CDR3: CASSLLGGANEKLFF. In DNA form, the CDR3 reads TGCGCCAGCAGCCTCCTAGGGGGTGCTAATGAAAAACTGTTTTTT.

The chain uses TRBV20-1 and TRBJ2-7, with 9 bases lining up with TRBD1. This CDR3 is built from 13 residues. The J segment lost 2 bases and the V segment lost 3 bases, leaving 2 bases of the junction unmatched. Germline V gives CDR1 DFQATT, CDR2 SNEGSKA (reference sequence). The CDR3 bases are TGCAGTGCTAGGACAGGGGGAACCTACGAGCAGTACTTC. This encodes CSARTGGTYEQYF.

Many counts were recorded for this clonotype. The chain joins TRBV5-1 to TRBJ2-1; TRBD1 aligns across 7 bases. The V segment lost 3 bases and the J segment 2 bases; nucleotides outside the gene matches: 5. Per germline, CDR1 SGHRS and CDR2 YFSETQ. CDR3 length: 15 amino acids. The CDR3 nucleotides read TGCGCCAGCAGCTCTACCGGGACAGCCTACAATGAGCAGTTCTTC. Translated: CASSSTGTAYNEQFF.

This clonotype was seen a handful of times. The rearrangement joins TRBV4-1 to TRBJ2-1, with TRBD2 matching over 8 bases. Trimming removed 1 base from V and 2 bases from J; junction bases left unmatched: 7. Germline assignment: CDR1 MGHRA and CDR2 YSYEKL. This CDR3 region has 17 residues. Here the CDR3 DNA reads TGCGCCAGCAGCCAAGCGCAATTAGCGGGACCCTACAATGAGCAGTTCTTC. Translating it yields CASSQAQLAGPYNEQFF.

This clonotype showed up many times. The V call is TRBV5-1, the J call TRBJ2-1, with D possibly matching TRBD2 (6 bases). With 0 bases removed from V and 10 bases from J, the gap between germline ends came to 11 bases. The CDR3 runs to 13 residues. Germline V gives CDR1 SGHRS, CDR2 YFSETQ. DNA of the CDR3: TGCGCCAGCAGCTTGGTGGGGGGATTCGAGCAGTTCTTC. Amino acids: CASSLVGGFEQFF.

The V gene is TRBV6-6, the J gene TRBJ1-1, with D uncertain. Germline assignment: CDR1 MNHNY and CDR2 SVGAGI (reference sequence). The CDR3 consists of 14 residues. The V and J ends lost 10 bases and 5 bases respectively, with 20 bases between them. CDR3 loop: CATIFGAEKTEAFF. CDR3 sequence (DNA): TGTGCCACCATCTTCGGAGCTGAGAAGACTGAAGCTTTCTTT.

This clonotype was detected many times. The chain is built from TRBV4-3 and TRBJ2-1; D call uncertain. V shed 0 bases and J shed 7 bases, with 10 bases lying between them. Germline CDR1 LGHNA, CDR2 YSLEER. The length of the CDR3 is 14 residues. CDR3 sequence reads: CASSQDVGVNEQFF. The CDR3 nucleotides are TGCGCCAGCAGCCAAGATGTAGGAGTTAATGAGCAGTTCTTC.

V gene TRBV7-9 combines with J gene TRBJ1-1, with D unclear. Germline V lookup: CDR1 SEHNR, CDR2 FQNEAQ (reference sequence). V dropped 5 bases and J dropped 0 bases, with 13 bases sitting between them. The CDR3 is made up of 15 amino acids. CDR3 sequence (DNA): TGTGCCAGCAGCCCTGGTTTGATCATGAACACTGAAGCTTTCTTT. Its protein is CASSPGLIMNTEAFF.